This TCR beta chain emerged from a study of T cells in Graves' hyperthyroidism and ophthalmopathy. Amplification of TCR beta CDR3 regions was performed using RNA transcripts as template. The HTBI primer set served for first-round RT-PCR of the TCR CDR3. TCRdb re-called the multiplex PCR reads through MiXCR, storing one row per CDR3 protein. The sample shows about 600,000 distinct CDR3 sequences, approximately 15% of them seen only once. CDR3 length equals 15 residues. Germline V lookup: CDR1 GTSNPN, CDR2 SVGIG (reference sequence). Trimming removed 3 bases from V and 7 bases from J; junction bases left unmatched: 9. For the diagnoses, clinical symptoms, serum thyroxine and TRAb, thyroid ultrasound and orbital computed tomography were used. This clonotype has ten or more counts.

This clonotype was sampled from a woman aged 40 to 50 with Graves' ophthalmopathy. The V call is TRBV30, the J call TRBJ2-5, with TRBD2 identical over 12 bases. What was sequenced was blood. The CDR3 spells CAWSLLAGGAGTQYF. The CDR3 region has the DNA TGTGCCTGGAGCCTCCTAGCGGGGGGGGCGGGGACCCAGTACTTC.